The 3 T cell receptor beta chains given below trace back to one sample, sequenced in a study of shared clonotypes between healthy human individuals. Assay used: immunoSEQ multiplex PCR; TCRdb lists only in-frame clones, some missing. The sample holds some 2,000,000 clones; roughly 95% are singletons and the top ten take more than 0.1%. The specimen sequenced was naive CD4+ T cells sorted from blood. Described subset: CD45RA+ positively selected. These receptors were collected from a man between 18 and 35 years old in good health.

The rearrangement joins TRBV7-2 to TRBJ2-1; no reliable D call. CDR1 and CDR2 (germline): SGHTA, FQGNSA. This CDR3 comprises 15 residues. Trimming shortened V by 5 bases and J by 3 bases, and 14 bases separated the two germline ends. CDR3 DNA: TGTGCCAGCAGCCCCCAAGGCTTCGACTACAATGAGCAGTTCTTC. This encodes CASSPQGFDYNEQFF.

The chain uses TRBV12-5 and TRBJ2-1, with D hard to call. The germline V and J ends were trimmed by 3 bases and 6 bases, with 9 bases remaining between them. CDR1 and CDR2 (germline): LGHNT, FRNRAP. CDR3 length equals 13 residues. The CDR3 nucleotides are TGTGCTAGTGGTTTAGACTTTGGCAATGAGCAGTTCTTC. Encoded protein: CASGLDFGNEQFF.

The count of this clone is one. This chain connects TRBV4-1 to TRBJ1-2; possible D gene TRBD1, 6 bases. Germline CDR1 reads MGHRA; CDR2 reads YSYEKL. The CDR3 is made up of 13 amino acids. Trimming removed 2 bases from V and 10 bases from J, with 14 bases in between. In DNA, the CDR3 is TGCGCCAGCAGCCAATGGAACAGGGTGGACTACACCTTC. This gives the protein CASSQWNRVDYTF.